The 12 T cell receptor beta chains reported below all come from one sample, sequenced in a study of human T cells and chemical hapten exposure. Time point reported: patch test 3, about 24 weeks after DPC sensitization. The treatment denotes: therapeutic diphenylcyclopropenone sensitization with weekly scalp DPC. TCRdb redid the calling of the RACE reads with MiXCR, one entry per CDR3 protein. The sample holds fewer than 200,000 distinct CDR3 sequences, about a quarter seen once. This specimen consisted of whole blood, obtained in connection with sensitization to the hapten diphenylcyclopropenone (DPC). These receptor sequences come from a woman aged 18-30 years with alopecia areata. Some clones in this sample may be carry-over from other donors' samples.

The chain joins TRBV20-1 to TRBJ2-7, with no clear D. The CDR3 has 14 amino acids. Germline loops: CDR1 DFQATT, CDR2 SNEGSKA (reference sequence). V gave up 2 bases and J gave up 5 bases, with 16 bases separating them. The CDR3 sequence is CSARLAPKGHEQYF. The CDR3 DNA is TGCAGTGCTAGACTTGCTCCTAAGGGCCACGAGCAGTACTTC.

This clonotype appeared many times. Here the CDR3 reads CASSRGQTVLNYGYTF. As DNA, the CDR3 is TGTGCCAGCAGTCGGGGACAAACGGTTCTAAACTATGGCTACACCTTC. J is TRBJ1-2 and V is TRBV28, with a tentative D call TRBD1 (6 bases). Trimming cost V 5 bases and J 2 bases, with 18 bases left between them. The germline CDR1 and CDR2 sequences are MDHEN and SYDVKM. The CDR3 has 16 residues.

V usage is TRBV5-1 and J usage is TRBJ2-1, with 8 bases lining up with TRBD1. Per germline, CDR1 SGHRS and CDR2 YFSETQ. The CDR3 has 13 residues. The V segment lost 5 bases and the J segment 7 bases; nucleotides outside the gene matches: 5. CDR3 bases: TGCGCCAGCAGGGACAGGGCCCGGAATGAGCAGTTCTTC. Its translation: CASRDRARNEQFF.

The V and J genes are TRBV4-3 and TRBJ2-7; 10 positions match TRBD1. Germline values: CDR1 LGHNA, CDR2 YSLEER. V was pared by 0 bases and J by 4 bases, with 3 bases of the junction left unmatched. CDR3 size: 15 residues. This CDR3 reads CASSQEGGQGYEQYF. CDR3 DNA: TGCGCCAGCAGCCAAGAGGGGGGACAGGGGTACGAGCAGTACTTC.

The chain uses TRBV18 and TRBJ1-1, with D possibly being TRBD1 (6 bases). The CDR3 is 18 residues long. The V and J ends lost 3 bases and 0 bases respectively, with 20 bases between them. Germline V gene lookup returns CDR1 KGHSH and CDR2 LQKENI. In DNA, the CDR3 is TGTGCCAGCTCACCGAACGCCTTCCCGACAGGACTGAACACTGAAGCTTTCTTT. Translation: CASSPNAFPTGLNTEAFF.

There are a few counts of this clonotype. V is TRBV7-9 and J is TRBJ2-4; 12 nucleotides match TRBD2. Germline CDR1 is SEHNR and CDR2 is FQNEAQ (reference sequence). The CDR3 runs to 17 residues. V lost 4 bases to trimming and J lost 2 bases; unmatched junction nucleotides: 6. Here the CDR3 DNA reads TGTGCCAGCAGCTCCCAACTAGCGGGGGGTTCCAAAAACATTCAGTACTTC. It codes for CASSSQLAGGSKNIQYF.

This clonotype was observed at least ten times. The chain combines TRBV29-1 with TRBJ2-4; 8 nucleotides match TRBD2. V dropped 2 bases and J dropped 10; count of bases not matched to a gene: 4. The CDR3 runs 12 residues. CDR1 is SQVTM, CDR2 ANQGSEA, per germline. For the CDR3, the DNA is TGCAGCGTTGAAATCGCGGGGGGAATTCAGTACTTC. Amino acids: CSVEIAGGIQYF.

This clonotype has only one observation. A much bigger clone sits one base away, suggesting this may be a read error. Because the CDR3 is missing its conserved closing phenylalanine or tryptophan, this is likely a read error. The V and J genes are TRBV5-8 and TRBJ2-1, with 7 bases lining up with TRBD2. With V trimmed by 0 bases and J by 7 bases, 7 bases remained unmatched. The germline CDR1 and CDR2 sequences are SGHTS and YDEGEE. The CDR3 length is 15 residues. CDR3 bases: TGTGCCAGCAGCTTGGTTGCGGGGGAGTTTAATGAGCAGTTCCTC. Amino acids: CASSLVAGEFNEQFL.

This clonotype has more than one count but fewer than ten. This chain links TRBV5-4 with TRBJ1-1, with D perhaps matching TRBD1 (5 bases). The germline gives CDR1 SGHNT, CDR2 YYREEE (reference sequence). V was trimmed by 4 bases and J by 3 bases, leaving 10 bases between them. The CDR3 loop spans 13 amino acids. For the CDR3, the DNA is TGTGCCAGCAGCGGTGAGGGGTACACTGAAGCTTTCTTT. This codes for CASSGEGYTEAFF.

This clonotype showed up just a few times. The chain joins TRBV9 to TRBJ2-5; the D gene is possibly TRBD2 (6 bases). Per the germline V gene, CDR1 is SGDLS and CDR2 is YYNGEE. Trimming took 0 bases from V and 2 from J, leaving 8 bases between them. This CDR3 region has 14 residues. CDR3 region: CASSVGGIQETQYF. The CDR3 region has the DNA TGTGCCAGCAGCGTAGGCGGGATACAAGAGACCCAGTACTTC.

A few counts support this clonotype. Here the CDR3 DNA reads TGTGCCAGCAGCCAAAGGTCCAAACCCACTGGGGCCAACGTCCTGACTTTC. Its protein product is CASSQRSKPTGANVLTF. The chain carries TRBV7-8 and TRBJ2-6; D is uncertain. Germline-derived CDR1 and CDR2 are SGHVS and FQNEAQ. The CDR3 is made up of 17 amino acids. V gave up 5 bases and J gave up 2 bases, with 16 bases separating them.

This clonotype was counted once. The genes are TRBV7-2 and TRBJ2-3; D uncertain. Trimming removed 3 bases at V and 6 bases at J, with 16 bases between. The germline V gene has CDR1 SGHTA and CDR2 FQGNSA. There are 15 residues in the CDR3. The DNA of the CDR3 is TGTGCCAGCAGCTTGATGAGGCTCAGCCAGGATACGCAGTATTTT. This gives the protein CASSLMRLSQDTQYF.